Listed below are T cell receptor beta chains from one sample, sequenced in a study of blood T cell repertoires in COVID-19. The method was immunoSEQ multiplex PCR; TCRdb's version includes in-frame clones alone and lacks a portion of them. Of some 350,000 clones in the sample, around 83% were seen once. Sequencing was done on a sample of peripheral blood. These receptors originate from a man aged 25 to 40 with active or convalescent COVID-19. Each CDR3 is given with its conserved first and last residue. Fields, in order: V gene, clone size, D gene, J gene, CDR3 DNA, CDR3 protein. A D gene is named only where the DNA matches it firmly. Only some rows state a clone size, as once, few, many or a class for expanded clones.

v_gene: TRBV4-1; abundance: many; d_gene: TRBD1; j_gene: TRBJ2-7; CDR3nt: TGCGCCAGCAGCCAGGGACAGGGGGCGTGGTACGAGCAGTACTTC; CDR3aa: CASSQGQGAWYEQYF
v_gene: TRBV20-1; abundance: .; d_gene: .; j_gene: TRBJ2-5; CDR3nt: TGCAGTGTCGAGCGGAGGGAGACCCAGTACTTC; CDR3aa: CSVERRETQYF
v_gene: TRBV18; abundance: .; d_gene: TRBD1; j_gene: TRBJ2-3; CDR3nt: TGTGCCAGCTCACCTTCCCCCCAGACAGGGGCAGATACGCAGTATTTT; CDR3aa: CASSPSPQTGADTQYF
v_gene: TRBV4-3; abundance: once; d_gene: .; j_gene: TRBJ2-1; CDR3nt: TGCGCCAGCAGCCAAGGGGTCGGACAGCACAATGAGCAGTTCTTC; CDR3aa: CASSQGVGQHNEQFF
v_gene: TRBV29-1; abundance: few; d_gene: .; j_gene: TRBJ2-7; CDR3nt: TGCAGCGTTGACAGGGAAGGCTCCTACGAGCAGTACTTC; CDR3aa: CSVDREGSYEQYF
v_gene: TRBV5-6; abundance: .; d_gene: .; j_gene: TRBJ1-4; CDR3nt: TGTGCCAGCAGCTTTGATACGGGATCCGAAAAACTGTTTTTT; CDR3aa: CASSFDTGSEKLFF
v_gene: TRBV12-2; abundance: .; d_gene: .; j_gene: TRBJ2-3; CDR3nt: TGTGCAAGTCGCCCGGGACTAGCGGGATTCGAGCGAGATACGCAGTATTTT; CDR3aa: CASRPGLAGFERDTQYF
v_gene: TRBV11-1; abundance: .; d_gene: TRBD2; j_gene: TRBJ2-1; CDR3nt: TGTGCCAGCAGCCAAAGCGGGAACGCCTACAATGAGCAGTTCTTC; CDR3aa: CASSQSGNAYNEQFF
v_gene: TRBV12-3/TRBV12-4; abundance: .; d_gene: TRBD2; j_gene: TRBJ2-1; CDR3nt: TGTGCCAGCAGCCGTACTCTAGCGGACGAGCAGTTCTTC; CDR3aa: CASSRTLADEQFF
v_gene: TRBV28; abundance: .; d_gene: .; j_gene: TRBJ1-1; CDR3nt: TGTGCCAGCAGTTATTCTAACACTGAAGCTTTCTTT; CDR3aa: CASSYSNTEAFF
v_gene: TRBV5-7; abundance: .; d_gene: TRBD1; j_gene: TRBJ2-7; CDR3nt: TGTGCCAGCAGCTTTGCCGAGACAGGGGCCCACGAGCAGTACTTC; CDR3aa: CASSFAETGAHEQYF
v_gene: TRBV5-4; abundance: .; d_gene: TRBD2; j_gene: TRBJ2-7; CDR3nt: TGTGCCAGCAGCTTCGGGGGACTAGCGGAAGACGAGCAGTACTTC; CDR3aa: CASSFGGLAEDEQYF
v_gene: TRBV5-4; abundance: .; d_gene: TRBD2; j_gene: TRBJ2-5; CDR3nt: TGTGCCAGCAGCTTGGACGCGGGAGCGCAAGAGACCCAGTACTTC; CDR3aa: CASSLDAGAQETQYF
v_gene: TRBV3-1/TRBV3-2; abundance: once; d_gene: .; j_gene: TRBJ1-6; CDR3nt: TGTGCCAGCAGCCGCACCCTCGGTGGAGGGTGGTCCAATAATTCACCCCTCCACTTT; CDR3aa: CASSRTLGGGWSNNSPLHF
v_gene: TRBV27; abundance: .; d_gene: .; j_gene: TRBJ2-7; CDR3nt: TGTGCCAGCAGTCCTGTCGGGGTATCCTACGAGCAGTACTTC; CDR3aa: CASSPVGVSYEQYF
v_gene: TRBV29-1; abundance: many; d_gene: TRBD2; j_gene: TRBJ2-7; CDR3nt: TGCAGCGTTGAAAGCCGAGGGGAGGGTAACGAGCAGTACTTC; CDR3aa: CSVESRGEGNEQYF
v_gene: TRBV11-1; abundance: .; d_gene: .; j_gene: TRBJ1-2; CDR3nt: TGTGCCAGCAGCTTACAAGAGGAGTATGGCTACACCTTC; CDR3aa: CASSLQEEYGYTF
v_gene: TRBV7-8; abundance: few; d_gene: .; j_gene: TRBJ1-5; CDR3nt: TGTGCCAGCAGCTCCCGGACTGCCAATCAGCCCCAGCATTTT; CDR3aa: CASSSRTANQPQHF
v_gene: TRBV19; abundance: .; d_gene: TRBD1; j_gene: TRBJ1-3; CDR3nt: TGTGCCAGTAGTTCAAGGACAGGCGGAAACACCATATATTTT; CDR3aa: CASSSRTGGNTIYF
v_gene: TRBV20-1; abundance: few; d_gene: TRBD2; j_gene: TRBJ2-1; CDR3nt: TGCAGTGCTAGTCCCCTGACTAGCGGGGCGGACAATGAGCAGTTCTTC; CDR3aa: CSASPLTSGADNEQFF
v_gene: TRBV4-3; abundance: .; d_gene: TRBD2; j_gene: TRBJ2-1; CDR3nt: TGCGCCAGCAGCCAAGAAGGCACTAGCGGGGGTAATGAGCAGTTCTTC; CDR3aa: CASSQEGTSGGNEQFF
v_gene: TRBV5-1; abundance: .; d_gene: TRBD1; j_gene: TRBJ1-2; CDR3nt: TGCGCCAGCAGCTTGGCCTTCACAGGGGATGGCTACACCTTC; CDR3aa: CASSLAFTGDGYTF
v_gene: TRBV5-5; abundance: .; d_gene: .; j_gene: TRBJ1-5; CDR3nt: TGTGCCAGCAGCTTGGTTCCGGGGAGCAATCAGCCCCAGCATTTT; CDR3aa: CASSLVPGSNQPQHF
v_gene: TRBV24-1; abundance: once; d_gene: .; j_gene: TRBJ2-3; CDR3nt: TGTGCCACCGGGAGCCCAAACACAGATACGCAGTATTTT; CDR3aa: CATGSPNTDTQYF
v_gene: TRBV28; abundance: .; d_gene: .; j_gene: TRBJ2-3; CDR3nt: TGTGCCAGCAGCGTGGGGGGTACGCAGTATTTT; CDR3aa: CASSVGGTQYF
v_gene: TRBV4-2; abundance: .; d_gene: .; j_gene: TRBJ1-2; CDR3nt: TGTGCCAGCAGCCAAGTCGGCCTCTCGGGGGACGGCTACACCTTC; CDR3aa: CASSQVGLSGDGYTF
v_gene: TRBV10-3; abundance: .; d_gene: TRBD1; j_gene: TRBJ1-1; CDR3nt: TGTGCCATCAGTCCCAGACAGGGTCACACTGAAGCTTTCTTT; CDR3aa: CAISPRQGHTEAFF
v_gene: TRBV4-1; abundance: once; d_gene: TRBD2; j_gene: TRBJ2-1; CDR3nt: TGCGCCAGCAGCAAAACTAGCGGGAGTCGCGAATACAATGAGCAGTTCTTC; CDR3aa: CASSKTSGSREYNEQFF
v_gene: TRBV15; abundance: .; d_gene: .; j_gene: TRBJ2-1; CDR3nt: TGTGCCACCAGTACCGACAACTACAATGAGCAGTTCTTC; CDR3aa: CATSTDNYNEQFF
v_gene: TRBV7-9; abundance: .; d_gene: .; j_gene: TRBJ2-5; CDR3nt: TGTGCCAGCAGCTCCAGACAGGCTGAAGAGACCCAGTACTTC; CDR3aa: CASSSRQAEETQYF
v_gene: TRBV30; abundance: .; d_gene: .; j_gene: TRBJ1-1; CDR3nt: TGTGCCTGGAGTGTAGCGGAGGACACTGAAGCTTTCTTT; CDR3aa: CAWSVAEDTEAFF
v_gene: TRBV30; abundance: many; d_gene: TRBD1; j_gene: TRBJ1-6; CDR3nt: TGTGCCTGGAGTCTCGGACAGGGATCATCACCCCTCCACTTT; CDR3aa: CAWSLGQGSSPLHF
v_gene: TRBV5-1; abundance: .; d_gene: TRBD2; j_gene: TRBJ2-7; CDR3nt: TGCGCCAGCAGCCCGTTACAAGGGACTAGCGGGAGGACCGGCTCCTACGAGCAGTACTTC; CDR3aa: CASSPLQGTSGRTGSYEQYF
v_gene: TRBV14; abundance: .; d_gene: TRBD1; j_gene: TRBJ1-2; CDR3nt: TGTGCCAGCAGCCACCTGGGACAGGGGATGAACACCTTC; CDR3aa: CASSHLGQGMNTF
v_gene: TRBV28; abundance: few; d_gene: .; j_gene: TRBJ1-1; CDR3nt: TGTGCCAGCACCGGAAACCGAGGCACTGAAGCTTTCTTT; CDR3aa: CASTGNRGTEAFF
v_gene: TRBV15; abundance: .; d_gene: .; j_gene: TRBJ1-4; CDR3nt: TGTGCCACCAGCGAATTCTCCGGGTCCAATGAAAAACTGTTTTTT; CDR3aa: CATSEFSGSNEKLFF
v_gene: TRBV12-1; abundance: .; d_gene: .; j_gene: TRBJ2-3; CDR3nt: TGTGCCAGCAGCCGGAGAGATACGCAGTATTTT; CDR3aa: CASSRRDTQYF
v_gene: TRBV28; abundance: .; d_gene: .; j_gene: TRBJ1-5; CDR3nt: TGTGCCAGCAGTTTCCTCACGGGGGTGAGCAATCAGCCCCAGCATTTT; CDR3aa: CASSFLTGVSNQPQHF
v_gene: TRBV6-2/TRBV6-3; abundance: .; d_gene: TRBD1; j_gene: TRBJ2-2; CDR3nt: TGTGCCAGCAGTTACCGGACAGGTCCCCCCGGGGAGCTGTTTTTT; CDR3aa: CASSYRTGPPGELFF
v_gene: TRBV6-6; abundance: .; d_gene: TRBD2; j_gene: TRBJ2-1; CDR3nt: TGTGCCAGCAGTTATCCCTTAGCGGGGGGCTTCGATGAGCAGTTCTTC; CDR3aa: CASSYPLAGGFDEQFF
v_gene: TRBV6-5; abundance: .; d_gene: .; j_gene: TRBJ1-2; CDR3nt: TGTGCCAGCAGGAACAGGGATAACTATGGCTACACCTTC; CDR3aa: CASRNRDNYGYTF
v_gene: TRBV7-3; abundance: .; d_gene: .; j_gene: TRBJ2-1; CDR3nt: TGTGCCAGCAGCTTAACGTTTCCAGTTTTCCACAATGAGCAGTTCTTC; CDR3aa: CASSLTFPVFHNEQFF
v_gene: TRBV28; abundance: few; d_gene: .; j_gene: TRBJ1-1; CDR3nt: TGTGCCAGCAGTTTAGCGGGGAACGCTGAAGCTTTCTTT; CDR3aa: CASSLAGNAEAFF
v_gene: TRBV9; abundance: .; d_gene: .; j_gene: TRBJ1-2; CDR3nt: TGTGCCAGCAGCGCTGCTGCGCGGACGGGCGGACTTGGCTACACCTTC; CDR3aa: CASSAAARTGGLGYTF
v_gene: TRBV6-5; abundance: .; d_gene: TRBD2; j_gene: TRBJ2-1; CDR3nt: TGTGCCAGCAGACGGGGGGAAGGAAATGAGCAGTTCTTC; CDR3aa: CASRRGEGNEQFF
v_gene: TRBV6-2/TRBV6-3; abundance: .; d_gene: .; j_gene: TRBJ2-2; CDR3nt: TGTGCCAGCAGTTACTCGACGGGGAAAGACACAAGACCCGGGGAGCTGTTTTTT; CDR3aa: CASSYSTGKDTRPGELFF
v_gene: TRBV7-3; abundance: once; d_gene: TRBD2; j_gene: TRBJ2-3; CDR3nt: TGTGCCAGCAGCCCTCTAGCGGGGTTCACAGATACGCAGTATTTT; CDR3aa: CASSPLAGFTDTQYF
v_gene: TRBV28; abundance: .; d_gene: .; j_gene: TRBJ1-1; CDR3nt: TGTGCCAGCAGTTTAGGTCCCCTAGTCCGCACTGAAGCTTTCTTT; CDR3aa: CASSLGPLVRTEAFF
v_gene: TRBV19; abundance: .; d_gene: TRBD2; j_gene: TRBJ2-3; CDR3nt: TGTGCCAGTAGTCGGCCTTTGGGGCGGGGGGGCCTAACAGATACGCAGTATTTT; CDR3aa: CASSRPLGRGGLTDTQYF
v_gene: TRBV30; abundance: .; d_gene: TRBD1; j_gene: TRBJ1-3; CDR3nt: TGTGCCTGGAGGCAACGGACAGGCGAGGTTAACACCATATATTTT; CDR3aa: CAWRQRTGEVNTIYF
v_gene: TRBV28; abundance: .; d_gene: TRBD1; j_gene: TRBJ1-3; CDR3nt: TGTGCCAGCATGGAGACAGGGGACGACTCTGGAAACACCATATATTTT; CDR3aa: CASMETGDDSGNTIYF
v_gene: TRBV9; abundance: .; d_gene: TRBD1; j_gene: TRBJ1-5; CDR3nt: TGTGCCAGCAGCCCGGACAGGATAAATGAAATTAGCAATCAGCCCCAGCATTTT; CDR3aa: CASSPDRINEISNQPQHF
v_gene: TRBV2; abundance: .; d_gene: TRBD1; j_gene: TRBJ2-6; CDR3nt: TGTGCCAGCAGACTGGGACAGGGTTTCTCTGGGGCCAACGTCCTGACTTTC; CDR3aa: CASRLGQGFSGANVLTF
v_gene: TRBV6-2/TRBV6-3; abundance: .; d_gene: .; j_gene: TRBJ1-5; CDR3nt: TGTGCCAGCAGCGACGGGTCTCGAGCCCCTCTGAGCAATCAGCCCCAGCATTTT; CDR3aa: CASSDGSRAPLSNQPQHF
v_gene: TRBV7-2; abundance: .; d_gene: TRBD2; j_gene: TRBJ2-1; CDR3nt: TGTGCCAGCAGACCCATTAGCGGGGGGGCAGGGGAGCAGTTCTTC; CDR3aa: CASRPISGGAGEQFF